A selection of T cell receptor beta chains follows, all from one sample in a study of blood T cell repertoires in COVID-19. Produced via immunoSEQ multiplex PCR; TCRdb's table is partial and in-frame only. Of fewer than 300,000 clones in the sample, under 90% were seen once. The sequenced sample consisted of peripheral blood. These receptors came from a woman aged 18 to 35 with acute or convalescent COVID-19. The CDR3 runs from the conserved cysteine through the conserved F or W. The D gene is left open where the match is weak. Only part of the rows carry a size: once, few, many, or a class if the clone is expanded.

j_call clone_size d_call v_call cdr3_aa cdr3_nt
TRBJ2-7 NA TRBD2 TRBV10-2 CASSEPGTSGSRYF TGCGCCAGCAGTGAGCCCGGGACTAGCGGGAGCAGGTACTTC
TRBJ2-7 once TRBD1 TRBV4-3 CASSQADRGSYEQYF TGCGCCAGCAGCCAGGCGGACAGGGGATCCTACGAGCAGTACTTC
TRBJ2-1 NA NA TRBV6-5 CASSYSEESAYNEQFF TGTGCCAGCAGTTACTCGGAGGAATCGGCCTACAATGAGCAGTTCTTC
TRBJ1-2 NA NA TRBV2 CASSDTSGGFYGYTF TGTGCCAGCAGCGATACCTCGGGGGGGTTCTATGGCTACACCTTC
TRBJ2-1 NA NA TRBV4-3 CASSPTEGYNEQFF TGCGCCAGCAGCCCTACGGAGGGATACAATGAGCAGTTCTTC
TRBJ2-4 once NA TRBV4-1 CASSQDTLAKNIQYF TGCGCCAGCAGCCAGGACACCTTAGCCAAAAACATTCAGTACTTC
TRBJ2-5 NA TRBD1 TRBV6-2/TRBV6-3 CASSYLAGTGLLLETQYF TGTGCCAGCAGTTACTTGGCCGGGACAGGGCTCCTTTTAGAGACCCAGTACTTC
TRBJ2-3 NA NA TRBV9 CASSVGDYPSTDTQYF TGTGCCAGCAGCGTAGGTGACTACCCTAGCACAGATACGCAGTATTTT
TRBJ1-5 once NA TRBV30 CAWTRGGNQPQHF TGTGCCTGGACCAGGGGTGGCAATCAGCCCCAGCATTTT
TRBJ1-3 NA NA TRBV5-1 CASSGQGTNSGNTIYF TGCGCCAGCAGCGGGCAGGGCACTAACTCTGGAAACACCATATATTTT
TRBJ2-7 once NA TRBV14 CASSQVGSWGDSYEQYF TGTGCCAGCAGCCAAGTGGGGAGCTGGGGAGATTCCTACGAGCAGTACTTC
TRBJ2-7 NA NA TRBV15 CATSRELQGAYEQYF TGTGCCACCAGCAGAGAACTCCAAGGGGCCTACGAGCAGTACTTC